Below, 10 T cell receptor beta chains from the same sample are listed, as sequenced in a study of long-term antiretroviral therapy in people with HIV. immunoSEQ v3.0 was run at survey level. Sequenced by immunoSEQ multiplex PCR; TCRdb stores in-frame clones only, minus some. Of roughly 28,000 clones detected, 82% appear once; the ten largest clones hold 12% to 15%. This material consisted of unsorted PBMCs, taken 2.9 years after starting antiretroviral therapy. Receptors were obtained from a man aged 50 or older with HIV.

The V and J genes are TRBV15 and TRBJ1-4; D gene unclear. V lost 9 bases, J lost 2 bases, and 10 bases lay in between. Germline CDR1 LNHNV, CDR2 YYDKDF (reference sequence). This CDR3 is built from 13 residues. The CDR3 loop reads CATRRTTNEKLFF. In DNA, the CDR3 is TGTGCCACGCGGCGGACCACTAATGAAAAACTGTTTTTT.

The V and J genes are TRBV27 and TRBJ2-3, with 10 bases matching TRBD2. CDR3 size: 16 residues. V lost 6 bases and J lost 4; bases outside the gene matches: 10. Germline values: CDR1 MNHEY, CDR2 SMNVEV (reference sequence). The CDR3 bases are TGTGCCAGCAGAGTAAGAGCGGGGGGGCCCGCAGATACGCAGTATTTT. Its translation is CASRVRAGGPADTQYF.

The rearrangement links TRBV4-1 to TRBJ2-3; D is perhaps TRBD2 (5 bases). V gave up 1 base and J gave up 2 bases, with 13 bases separating them. The CDR3 runs to 16 residues. Germline lookup yields CDR1 MGHRA and CDR2 YSYEKL. CDR3 protein: CASSQGGQLLTDTQYF. In DNA form, the CDR3 reads TGCGCCAGCAGCCAAGGAGGGCAGCTCCTCACAGATACGCAGTATTTT.

The chain recombines TRBV6-5 with TRBJ1-1; D is unresolved. The germline V gene encodes CDR1 MNHEY and CDR2 SVGAGI. This CDR3 comprises 15 residues. V shed 6 bases and J shed 3 bases, with 17 bases lying between them. The CDR3 sequence: CASSPSGYYDTEAFF. The CDR3 DNA reads as TGTGCCAGCAGCCCCTCCGGTTATTATGACACTGAAGCTTTCTTT.

The rearrangement joins TRBV11-3 to TRBJ2-2; TRBD1 matches at 10 bases. The CDR3 contains 15 residues. The junction had 5 bases not matched to a gene; V was cut back by 6 bases and J by 4 bases. CDR1 is SGHNT, CDR2 YENEEA, per germline. The CDR3 nucleotides are TGTGCCAGCAGTCTGGGACAGGGGTCCACCGGGGAGCTGTTTTTT. The encoded protein is CASSLGQGSTGELFF.

CDR3 DNA sequence: TGTGCCAGCGGGGACTCCCGAGATACGCAGTATTTT. It yields the protein CASGDSRDTQYF. The chain recombines TRBV6-6 with TRBJ2-3; D possibly corresponds to TRBD2 (6 bases). The V gene lost 8 bases and the J gene lost 5 bases, with 11 bases spanning the gap. Germline values: CDR1 MNHNY, CDR2 SVGAGI (reference sequence). This CDR3 contains 12 residues.

This sequence joins TRBV7-8 and TRBJ1-1, with 7 nucleotides matching TRBD1. J was trimmed by 1 base and V by 5 bases; bases with no gene match: 4. The CDR3 is made up of 14 amino acids. CDR1 is SGHVS, CDR2 FQNEAQ, per germline. This CDR3 is CASSTWDRNTEAFF. The CDR3 bases are TGTGCCAGCAGCACCTGGGACAGGAACACTGAAGCTTTCTTT.

This chain uses TRBV6-5 with TRBJ1-1; D uncertain. Germline V lookup: CDR1 MNHEY, CDR2 SVGAGI. Trimming pared 8 bases from V and 1 base from J, leaving 8 bases between. The CDR3 spans 12 residues. The CDR3 protein is CASGSGNTEAFF. CDR3 coding DNA: TGTGCCAGCGGTAGCGGGAACACTGAAGCTTTCTTT.

The chain has TRBV5-4 and TRBJ2-5; 7 bases match TRBD1. The CDR3 extends over 15 amino acids. The germline V gene has CDR1 SGHNT and CDR2 YYREEE (reference sequence). J gave up 3 bases and V 5 bases, and 10 bases lay outside the gene matches. CDR3 bases: TGTGCCAGCAGTATCCGACAGGGTAGGGAAGAGACCCAGTACTTC. It codes for CASSIRQGREETQYF. The full variable domain, completed using reference TRBV5-4 and TRBJ2-5, is ETGVTQSPTHLIKTRGQQVTLRCSSQSGHNTVSWYQQALGQGPQFIFQYYREEENGRGNFPPRFSGLQFPNYSSELNVNALELDDSALYLCASSIRQGREETQYFGPGTRLLVL.

This chain connects TRBV19 to TRBJ1-2, with D maybe TRBD1 (5 bases). Trimming cost V 3 bases and J 10 bases, with 21 bases left between them. CDR3 length: 15 amino acids. CDR1 and CDR2 (germline): LNHDA, SQIVND (reference sequence). Here the CDR3 reads CASSMGRELWWDYTF. The CDR3 DNA sequence: TGTGCCAGTAGTATGGGCAGGGAACTCTGGTGGGACTACACCTTC.